The clone carrying this TCR beta chain was seen repeatedly, ten times or more. Its target is unknown. In germline, CDR1 is DFQATT, CDR2 SNEGSKA (reference sequence). The CDR3 spans 15 residues. Losses at the gene ends were 5 bases for V and 5 bases for J; bases not matched to a gene: 9. From the reads, TCRdb called clonotypes with MiXCR, one entry per CDR3 protein. The sample consists of approximately 500,000 distinct CDR3 sequences, approximately 16% of them appearing once. This entry belongs to a study of T cell repertoires in cytomegalovirus infection. Study as a whole: Both CMV infection and a matching HLA type were indicated by public TCR beta signatures.

Study results and caveats: HLA-C-restricted CMV clonotypes gave the most frequent clonotype in two of eight donors. Summed public TCR beta family frequency identified CMV carriers bearing the relevant HLA.

The rearrangement joins TRBV20-1 to TRBJ1-6; 7 nucleotides match TRBD1. The clonotype was recovered from a human donor in good health (CMV status not recorded). Some clones in this sample may be carry-over from other donors' samples. The sequenced sample was CD8+ T cells from PBMCs. CDR3 sequence: CSASYRGLDNSPLHF. DNA of the CDR3: TGCAGTGCTTCATACAGGGGTCTGGATAATTCACCCCTCCACTTT.